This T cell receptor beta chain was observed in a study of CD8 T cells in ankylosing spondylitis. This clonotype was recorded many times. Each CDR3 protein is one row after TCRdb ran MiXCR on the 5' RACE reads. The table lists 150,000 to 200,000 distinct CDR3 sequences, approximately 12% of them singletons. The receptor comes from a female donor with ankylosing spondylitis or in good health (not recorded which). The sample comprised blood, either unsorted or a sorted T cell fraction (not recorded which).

CDR3 loop: CASRQRAGVNTEAFF. The CDR3 nucleotides are TGTGCCAGCAGGCAGAGGGCAGGGGTGAACACTGAAGCTTTCTTT. The chain couples TRBV12-3 or TRBV12-4 to TRBJ1-1, with D possibly TRBD1 on 6 matching bases. V dropped 6 bases and J dropped 0 bases, with 14 bases sitting between them. The CDR3 is 15 residues long.